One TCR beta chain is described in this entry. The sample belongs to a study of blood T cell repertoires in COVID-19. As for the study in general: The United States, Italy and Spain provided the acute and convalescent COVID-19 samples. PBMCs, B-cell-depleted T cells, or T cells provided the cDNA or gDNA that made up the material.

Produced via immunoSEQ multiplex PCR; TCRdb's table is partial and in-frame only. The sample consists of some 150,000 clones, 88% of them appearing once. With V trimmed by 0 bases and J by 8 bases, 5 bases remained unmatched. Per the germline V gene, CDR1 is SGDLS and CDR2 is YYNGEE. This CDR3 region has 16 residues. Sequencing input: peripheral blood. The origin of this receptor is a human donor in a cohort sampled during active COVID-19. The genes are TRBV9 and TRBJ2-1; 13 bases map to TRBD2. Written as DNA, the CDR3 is TGTGCCAGCAGCGTAGACACTAGCGGGAGGGCCCATGAGCAGTTCTTC. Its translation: CASSVDTSGRAHEQFF.